This TCR beta chain was identified in a study of glioma-infiltrating T cells after dendritic cell vaccination. Study context: Dendritic cells derived from monocytes and pulsed with autologous tumor lysate formed the vaccine.

The immunoSEQ assay amplified TCRB CDR3 from up to about 2 ug DNA. The repertoire was sequenced with immunoSEQ multiplex PCR; TCRdb's copy has only in-frame clones and lacks some. The data show fewer than 85,000 clones, roughly 87% seen once. Germline assignment: CDR1 MNHEY and CDR2 SVGAGI. This CDR3 has 14 amino acids. V lost 6 bases, J lost 3 bases, and 7 bases stayed unmatched. All glioblastoma patients lacked an isocitrate dehydrogenase mutation. This sequence was found in a human donor with glioblastoma. This rearrangement joins TRBV6-5 to TRBJ2-7, with TRBD1 matching 8 bases. The source was blood, collected before dendritic cell vaccination. CDR3 protein: CASSPGDRFYEQYF. CDR3 nucleotides: TGTGCCAGCAGCCCCGGGGACAGGTTCTACGAGCAGTACTTC.